These T cell receptor beta chains were read from a single sample in a study of OX40 agonist ivuxolimab in advanced cancers. Measured with immunoSEQ multiplex PCR; TCRdb has only the in-frame clones, and not every one. The sample has roughly 64,000 clones, around 84% seen once; the top ten hold 4.5% to 5%. This material consisted of CD4+ or CD8+ T cells sorted from blood, taken in a trial of the OX40 agonist ivuxolimab. The receptors originated from an adult with an advanced solid tumor such as melanoma, head and neck, liver or kidney cancer. The CDR3 runs from the conserved cysteine through the conserved F or W.

v_gene	j_gene	len	CDR3aa
TRBV19	TRBJ2-7	13	CASSLQNSYEQYF
TRBV6-1	TRBJ2-1	13	CASSIQLWDEQFF
TRBV27	TRBJ2-1	14	CASSLWTSPREQFF
TRBV7-9	TRBJ1-2	14	CASSVAGRNYGYTF
TRBV9	TRBJ1-4	11	CASSVGEKLFF
TRBV5-1	TRBJ2-2	16	CASSRGQGAVTGELFF
TRBV5-4	TRBJ1-5	13	CASSPRPNQPQHF
TRBV18	TRBJ2-6	19	CVARRSGLAGGHGANVLTF
TRBV30	TRBJ2-6	12	CAWTRGANVLTF
TRBV9	TRBJ1-2	16	CASSVNSDRGSNGYTF
TRBV11-2	TRBJ2-7	15	CASSLPGQGAYEQYF
TRBV7-2	TRBJ2-7	13	CASKREVSYEQYF
TRBV27	TRBJ2-3	12	CASSLFGRPPYF
TRBV5-4	TRBJ2-5	15	CASSLVLAGQETQYF
TRBV6-5	TRBJ1-2	14	CASSPLGQEEGYTF
TRBV6-5	TRBJ2-1	15	CASSPGLPGNNEQFF
TRBV7-6	TRBJ2-5	15	CASSSIRGAQETQYF
TRBV23-1	TRBJ2-1	14	CASSQDPSARGQFF
TRBV21-1	TRBJ1-2	14	CASSKGGGNYGYTF
TRBV12-1	TRBJ2-5	13	CASDRRYQETQYF
TRBV10-1	TRBJ2-3	15	CASSEDRGPPDTQYF
TRBV14	TRBJ1-3	18	CASSQDFGIGASGNTIYF
TRBV11-3	TRBJ2-7	15	CASSARQGPQSLQYF
TRBV5-1	TRBJ2-7	13	CASSLLQGSEQYF
TRBV6-5	TRBJ1-2	16	CASSYSIPRDSYGYTF
TRBV6-1	TRBJ1-2	12	CASSFTGIGYTF
TRBV2	.	14	CASSDLRGEGEQYF
TRBV2	TRBJ2-1	16	CASRIHTAGTYNEQFF
TRBV13	TRBJ1-1	14	CASSLRGAGTEAFF
TRBV30	TRBJ2-1	11	CAWSFRDEQFF
TRBV5-1	TRBJ2-7	15	CASSSDRGISYEQYF
TRBV11-1	TRBJ2-1	14	CASSPSPDKLEQFF
TRBV30	TRBJ1-5	13	CAWSGQGNQPQHF
TRBV11-3	TRBJ1-3	17	CASSLQSGQRSGNTIYF
TRBV4-3	TRBJ2-1	21	CASSQDLGVAGRSSSYNEQFF
TRBV29-1	TRBJ1-2	13	CSVVVSGGSGYTF
TRBV6-1	TRBJ2-7	13	CASRLGPSYEQYF
TRBV5-1	TRBJ2-3	12	CASRDVTDTQYF
TRBV25-1	TRBJ1-2	14	CASSLTSQGGGYTF
TRBV4-2	TRBJ2-3	19	CASSQDEVASGIRADTQYF
TRBV5-1	TRBJ1-1	15	CASSPPGSTNTEAFF
TRBV7-2	TRBJ2-1	15	CASSPPAYSYNEQFF
TRBV9	TRBJ2-7	14	CASSPGTKTYEQYF
TRBV4-2	TRBJ2-3	15	CASSQEGTSTDTQYF
TRBV6-5	TRBJ2-3	14	CASALGYGVDTQYF
TRBV28	TRBJ2-3	16	CASSSTGTGSPDTQYF
TRBV13	TRBJ1-1	14	CASSLGGWNTEAFF
TRBV6-5	TRBJ2-5	15	CASSYSQGGRETQYF
TRBV7-9	TRBJ2-7	15	CASSLASGASYEQYF
TRBV11-2	TRBJ1-1	15	CASSLDPWRGTEAFF
TRBV18	TRBJ1-1	18	CASSPFSPTQGSDTEAFF
TRBV5-6	TRBJ1-1	15	CASSSLDRWNTEAFF
TRBV5-4	TRBJ2-3	14	CASSLRGGTDTQYF
TRBV7-9	TRBJ1-4	14	CAGGDFATNEKLFF
TRBV7-9	TRBJ2-7	15	CASSLSGTTFYEQYF